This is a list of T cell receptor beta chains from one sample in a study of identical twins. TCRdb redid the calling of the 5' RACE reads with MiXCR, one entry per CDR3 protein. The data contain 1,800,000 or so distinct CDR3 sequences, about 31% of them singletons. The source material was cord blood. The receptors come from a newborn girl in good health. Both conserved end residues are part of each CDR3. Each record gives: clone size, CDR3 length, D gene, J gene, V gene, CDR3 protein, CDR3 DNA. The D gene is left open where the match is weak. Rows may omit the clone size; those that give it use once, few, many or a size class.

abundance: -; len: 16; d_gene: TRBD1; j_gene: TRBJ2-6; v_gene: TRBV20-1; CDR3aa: CSARRIQGSGANVPTF; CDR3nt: TGCAGTGCTAGACGGATACAGGGGTCCGGGGCCAACGTCCCGACTTTC
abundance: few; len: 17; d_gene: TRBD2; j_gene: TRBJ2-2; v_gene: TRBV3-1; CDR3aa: CASSPRLAAYLTGELFF; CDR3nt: TGTGCCAGCAGCCCCAGACTAGCGGCGTACCTCACCGGGGAGCTGTTTTTT
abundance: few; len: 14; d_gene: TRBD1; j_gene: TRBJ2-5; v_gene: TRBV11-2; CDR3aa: CASSQTGGSETQYF; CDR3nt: TGTGCCAGCAGCCAGACAGGGGGTAGTGAGACCCAGTACTTC
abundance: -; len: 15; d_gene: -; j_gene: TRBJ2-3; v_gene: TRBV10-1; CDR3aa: CASSPGPGQGDTQYF; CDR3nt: TGCGCCAGCAGTCCCGGGCCAGGGCAGGGAGATACGCAGTATTTT
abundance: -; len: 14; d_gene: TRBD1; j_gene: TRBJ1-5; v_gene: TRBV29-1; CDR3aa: CSVSQGARNQPQHF; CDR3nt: TGCAGCGTCTCTCAGGGGGCGCGGAATCAGCCCCAGCATTTT
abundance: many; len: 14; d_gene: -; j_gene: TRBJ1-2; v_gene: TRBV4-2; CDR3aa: CASSQDRVDYGYTF; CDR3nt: TGTGCCAGCAGCCAAGATCGGGTGGACTATGGCTACACCTTC
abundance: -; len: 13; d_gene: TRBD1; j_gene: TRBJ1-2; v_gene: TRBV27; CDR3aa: CASGFGTVGGYTF; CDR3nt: TGTGCCAGCGGATTCGGGACAGTCGGGGGCTACACCTTC
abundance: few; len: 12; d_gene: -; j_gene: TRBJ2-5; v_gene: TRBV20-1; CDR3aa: CSAPGRGETQYF; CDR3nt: TGCAGTGCTCCGGGGAGGGGGGAGACCCAGTACTTC
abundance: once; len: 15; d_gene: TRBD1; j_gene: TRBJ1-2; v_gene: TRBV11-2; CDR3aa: CASSLYEAGGYGYTF; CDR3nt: TGTGCCAGCAGCTTATACGAGGCAGGGGGCTATGGCTACACCTTC
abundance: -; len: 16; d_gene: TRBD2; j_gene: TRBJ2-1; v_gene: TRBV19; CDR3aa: CASTTSGTSNGNEQFF; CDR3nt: TGTGCCAGTACCACTAGCGGGACTAGCAATGGGAATGAGCAGTTCTTC
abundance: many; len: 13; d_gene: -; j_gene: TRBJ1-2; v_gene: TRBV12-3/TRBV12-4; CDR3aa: CASSFGRSVGYTF; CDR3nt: TGTGCCAGCAGTTTTGGACGCTCCGTTGGCTACACCTTC
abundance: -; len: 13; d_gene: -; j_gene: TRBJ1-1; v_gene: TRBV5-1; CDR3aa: CASVQEAGTEAFF; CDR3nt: TGCGCCAGTGTACAGGAGGCGGGCACTGAAGCTTTCTTT
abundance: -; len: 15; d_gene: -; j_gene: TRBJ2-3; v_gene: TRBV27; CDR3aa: CASSLAGMRTDTQYF; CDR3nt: TGTGCCAGCAGTTTAGCAGGGATGAGGACAGATACGCAGTATTTT
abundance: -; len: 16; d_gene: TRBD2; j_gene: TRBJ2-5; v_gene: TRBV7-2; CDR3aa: CAGSLASTSGKETQYF; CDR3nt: TGTGCCGGCAGCTTAGCATCGACTAGCGGAAAAGAGACCCAGTACTTC
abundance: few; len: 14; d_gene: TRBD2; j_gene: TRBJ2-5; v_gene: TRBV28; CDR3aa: CASSSLAARETQYF; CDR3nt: TGTGCCAGCAGTTCTCTAGCGGCCAGAGAGACCCAGTACTTC
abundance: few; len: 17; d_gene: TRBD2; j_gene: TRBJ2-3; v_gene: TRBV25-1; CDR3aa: CASSLPGTSLATDTQYF; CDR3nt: TGTGCCAGCAGTCTCCCGGGGACTAGCCTTGCCACAGATACGCAGTATTTT
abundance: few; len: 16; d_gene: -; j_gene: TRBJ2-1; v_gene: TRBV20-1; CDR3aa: CSATRWGGTSYNEQFF; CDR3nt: TGCAGTGCTACCCGGTGGGGCGGGACCTCCTACAATGAGCAGTTCTTC
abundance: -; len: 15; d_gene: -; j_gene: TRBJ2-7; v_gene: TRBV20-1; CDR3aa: CSARVWASAYNEQYF; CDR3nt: TGCAGTGCTAGAGTTTGGGCTAGCGCATACAATGAGCAGTACTTC
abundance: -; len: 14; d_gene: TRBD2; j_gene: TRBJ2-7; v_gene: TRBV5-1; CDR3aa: CASSGSGGAYEQYF; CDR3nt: TGCGCCAGTTCGGGAAGCGGGGGGGCCTACGAGCAGTACTTC
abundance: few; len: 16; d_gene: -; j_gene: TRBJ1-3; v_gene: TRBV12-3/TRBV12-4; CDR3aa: CASSLGRGSWGNTIYF; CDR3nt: TGTGCCAGCAGTTTAGGCAGGGGCTCTTGGGGAAACACCATATATTTT
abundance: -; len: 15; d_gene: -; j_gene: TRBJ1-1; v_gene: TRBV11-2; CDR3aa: CASSLVRTSWVTAFF; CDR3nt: TGTGCCAGCAGCTTAGTGCGCACTTCTTGGGTCACGGCTTTCTTT
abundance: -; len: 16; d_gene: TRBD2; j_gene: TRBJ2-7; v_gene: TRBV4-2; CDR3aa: CASSQDRTSGYYEQYF; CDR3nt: TGTGCCAGCAGCCAAGATAGGACTAGCGGCTACTATGAGCAGTACTTC
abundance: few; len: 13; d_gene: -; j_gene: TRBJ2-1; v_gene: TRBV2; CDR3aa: CASSEAGSGEQFF; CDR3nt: TGTGCCAGCAGTGAAGCTGGCTCGGGGGAGCAGTTCTTC
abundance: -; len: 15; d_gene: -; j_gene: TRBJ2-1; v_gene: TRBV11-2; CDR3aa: CASSPLLGHGNEQFF; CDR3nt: TGTGCCAGCAGCCCCCTTTTGGGGCATGGGAATGAGCAGTTCTTC
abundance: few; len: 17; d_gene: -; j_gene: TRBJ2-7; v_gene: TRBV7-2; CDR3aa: CASSLVSGLISYNEQYF; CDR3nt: TGTGCCAGCAGCTTAGTCAGCGGACTGATCTCCTACAATGAGCAGTACTTC
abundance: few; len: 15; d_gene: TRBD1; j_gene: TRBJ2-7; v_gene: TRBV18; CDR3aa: CASSPSAGGYNEQYF; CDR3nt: TGTGCCAGCTCCCCTAGCGCAGGGGGCTACAATGAGCAGTACTTC
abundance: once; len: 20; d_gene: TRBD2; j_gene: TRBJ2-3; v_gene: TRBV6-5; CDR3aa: CASSYVPGLALPLRTDTQYF; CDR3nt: TGTGCCAGCAGTTACGTGCCGGGACTAGCACTCCCTTTACGCACAGATACGCAGTATTTT
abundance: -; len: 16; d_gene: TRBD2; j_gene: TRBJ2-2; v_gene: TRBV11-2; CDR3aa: CASSLDPAGVTGELFF; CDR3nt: TGTGCCAGCAGCTTAGATCCAGCGGGAGTGACCGGGGAGCTGTTTTTT